The T cell receptor (beta chain) described here comes from a study of shared T cell receptors in the human thymus (dated by TCRdb to the early 2020s). Background for the entire study: The study examined how self-reactive, shared T-cell receptor alpha chains are generated in the human thymus.

The library was obtained by the immunoSEQ multiplex PCR assay. Here the immuneACCESS table is served through TCRdb, limited to in-frame sequences with V and J called. Missing clones are a known gap in these copies; in checked studies unresolved V genes cover under half, and the rest lacks a known reason. The sample yields hundreds of thousands of clones; over 75% were counted once. About 0.01% of the sample lies in the top ten. Worth noting for this clone: Its recognized antigen is unknown. No base qualities exist here, and no much larger clone lies one base off it.

The CDR3 runs 18 residues from the cysteine to the phenylalanine. Just the 54-base CDR3 DNA is kept, in frame starting at base 1. From the germline V gene (reference sequence), CDR1 is SEHNR and CDR2 is FQNEAQ. V and J are truncated by 1 base and 2 bases respectively, leaving an intervening sequence of 21 bases. The same sample was also studied in work on human thymus T cells. The second study's authors report: The donors were immunologically healthy infants in Finland who had open corrective cardiac surgery for congenital heart defects. The thymus tissue came from surgical resects taken out during corrective cardiac surgery. Both the thymic and the peripheral blood repertoires appeared to show biased V and J gene segment usage. Highly overlapping thymic TCR repertoires among unrelated individuals were reported in the related research. The study described the TCR alpha and beta repertoires in eight or nine infant thymus samples and a few matching peripheral blood samples. The cohort included over five male and a couple of female infants, with donor ages spanning 7 to 244 days. After being mechanically released from the tissue, thymocytes were kept at -70 degrees C in pellets of about 10-33 million cells. A QIAsymphony instrument was used to extract genomic DNA from the frozen cell pellets. The immunoSEQ multiplex PCR assay was used to amplify the TCRB and TCRAD loci from a standardized quantity of quality-controlled genomic DNA. The V(D)J region was spanned by amplicons of a length sufficient to cover the CDR3 and to identify V and J genes. The commercial immunoSEQ service was used to sequence amplicons on an Illumina platform. Primer bias and sequencing errors were corrected as previously described, and TCRAD and TCRB were defined on the basis of the IMGT database. Analysis of the repertoires was done with immunoSEQ Analyzer 3.0 and VDJTools and included basic statistics, V/J segment usage, diversity estimates, rarefaction and pairwise overlap. Chao1, ChaoE, Efron-Thisted, Shannon and inverse Simpson indices were used to estimate diversity, which was also estimated on datasets down-sampled to the smallest sample. For repertoire overlap, CDR3 nucleotide sequence, V gene and J gene had to match strictly, and clustering was done by Jaccard-based multidimensional scaling. On average, approximately 860,000 unique TCRB clonotypes were obtained from thymus samples, compared with about 84,000 from blood samples.

The sequenced sample was thymocytes. The receptor was isolated from a boy under two years old with a congenital heart defect. Donor details come from another sample of the same person, matched by shared clones. The chain is encoded by TRBV7-9 joined to TRBJ2-7, and the D gene may be TRBD1, 5 bases matching. The sequence in DNA is TGTGCCAGCAGCTTAGAGGCATGGGGCCCGCGGTTACCCTACGAGCAGTACTTC. Its amino acids are CASSLEAWGPRLPYEQYF. Here the CDR3 is joined to the reference TRBV7-9 and TRBJ2-7 genes, and the full variable domain is: DTGVSQNPRHKITKRGQNVTFRCDPISEHNRLYWYRQTLGQGPEFLTYFQNEAQLEKSRLLSDRFSAERPKGSFSTLEIQRTEQGDSAMYLCASSLEAWGPRLPYEQYFGPGTRLTVT.